This TCR beta chain stems from a study of blood T cell repertoires in COVID-19. The wider study: Donors in the United States, Italy and Spain gave samples during acute or convalescent COVID-19. PBMCs, B-cell-depleted T cells, or T cells were the source of the cDNA or gDNA that made up the material.

Germline V gene sequence: CDR1 SGHKS, CDR2 YYEKEE (reference sequence). This CDR3 is built from 14 residues. Deletions cut 3 bases from V and 7 bases from J, with 13 bases between. Seattle enrolled patients during active infection and tracked them longitudinally. Repertoires were generated with immunoSEQ multiplex PCR, while TCRdb's copy carries only in-frame clones and drops some. The data hold about 210,000 clones, with approximately 81% observed a single time. The J gene is TRBJ1-4, the V gene TRBV5-5; D is perhaps TRBD1 (6 bases). The sample comprised peripheral blood. This TCR was recovered from a woman older than 75 with COVID-19, enrolled during active disease. Here the CDR3 DNA reads TGTGCCAGCAGCTACTTAGGGGGTGGTGAAAAACTGTTTTTT. Translating gives CASSYLGGGEKLFF.